Presented here are 13 T cell receptor beta chains from one specimen sequenced in a study of T-cell reconstitution after alpha-beta-depleted transplantation in children. The TCRbeta library incorporated unique molecular identifiers. Using its own MiXCR run on the PCR reads, TCRdb lists one record per CDR3 protein. The sample holds some 550,000 distinct CDR3 sequences, roughly 23% seen once. The sequencing here drew on PBMCs, mostly from graft donor cells, taken 360 days after TCRalphabeta/CD19-depleted stem cell transplant. Source of these receptors: a boy younger than two who had a stem cell transplant for acute myeloid leukemia, so the T cells may come from the graft donor.

This clonotype was recorded many times. The V call is TRBV9, the J call TRBJ2-1; 9 bases line up with TRBD1. Trimming took 2 bases from V and 3 from J; bases not matched to a gene: 9. Looked up from germline, CDR1 is SGDLS and CDR2 is YYNGEE. This CDR3 region has 17 residues. CDR3 residues: CASSVSKTGGDYNEQFF. In DNA form, the CDR3 reads TGTGCCAGCAGCGTCTCCAAGACAGGGGGGGACTACAATGAGCAGTTCTTC.

The gene calls are TRBV20-1 and TRBJ2-2; no clear D. V dropped 3 bases and J dropped 1 base, with 6 bases sitting between them. The CDR3 has 13 residues. Germline CDR1 is DFQATT and CDR2 is SNEGSKA (reference sequence). CDR3 amino acids: CSARIQNTGELFF. The CDR3 DNA sequence: TGCAGTGCTAGGATACAGAACACCGGGGAGCTGTTTTTT.

This clonotype was seen a handful of times. The genes are TRBV5-1 and TRBJ2-7; weak D call: TRBD1 (6 bases). CDR1 and CDR2 (germline): SGHRS, YFSETQ. The V gene lost 0 bases and the J gene lost 6 bases, with 10 bases spanning the gap. CDR3 length: 13 amino acids. The DNA for the CDR3 is TGCGCCAGCAGCTTGGCTCCGGACAGCGAGCAGTACGTC. It translates to CASSLAPDSEQYV.

The rearrangement links TRBV5-5 to TRBJ2-2; a possible D gene is TRBD2 (5 bases). Germline-derived CDR1 and CDR2 are SGHKS and YYEKEE (reference sequence). The CDR3 consists of 17 residues. The V end was cut by 4 bases, the J end by 1 base, with 17 bases between. CDR3 protein: CASSPPLLAMNTGELFF. CDR3 in DNA: TGTGCCAGCAGCCCGCCCCTTCTAGCTATGAACACCGGGGAGCTGTTTTTT.

The chain employs TRBV11-2 and TRBJ2-5, with D possibly matching TRBD2 (5 bases). Per the germline V gene, CDR1 is SGHAT and CDR2 is FQNNGV. This CDR3 has 13 residues. The V gene lost 5 bases and the J gene lost 6 bases, with 13 bases spanning the gap. Here the CDR3 reads CASSPDYSQTQYF. CDR3 bases: TGTGCCAGCAGCCCCGACTACTCGCAGACCCAGTACTTC.

This clonotype was seen many times. J is TRBJ2-5 and V is TRBV6-4; D gene unclear. The CDR3 has 15 amino acids. The V end was cut by 3 bases, the J end by 0 bases, with 11 bases between. The germline CDR1 and CDR2 sequences are MRHNA and SNTAGT. This CDR3 is CASSEPVGYQETQYF. CDR3 DNA: TGTGCCAGCAGTGAACCCGTGGGGTACCAAGAGACCCAGTACTTC.

The chain joins TRBV6-6 to TRBJ2-5; possibly TRBD2 for D (5 bases). Germline CDR1 MNHNY, CDR2 SVGAGI (reference sequence). This CDR3 is 13 amino acids long. The V and J ends lost 7 bases and 5 bases respectively, with 14 bases between them. Here the CDR3 DNA reads TGTGCCAGCACGGGAACCGGGAAGGAGACCCAGTACTTC. Protein: CASTGTGKETQYF.

This clonotype was detected a few times. The J gene is TRBJ1-2, the V gene TRBV6-5, with D tentatively TRBD1 (6 bases). V was trimmed by 4 bases and J by 3 bases, leaving 15 bases between them. CDR1 and CDR2 (germline): MNHEY, SVGAGI. This CDR3 has 15 residues. The CDR3: CASSSTGFLDYGYTF. The DNA of the CDR3 is TGTGCCAGCAGTTCTACAGGGTTCCTCGACTATGGCTACACCTTC.

This rearrangement joins TRBV12-3 or TRBV12-4 to TRBJ2-7, with TRBD2 matching over 7 bases. CDR3 length equals 16 residues. Trimming took 5 bases from V and 1 from J; bases not matched to a gene: 11. The CDR3 nucleotides read TGTGCCAGCAGTCAAGGAAGAGGGAGGGAATCCTACGAGCAGTACTTC. Translation: CASSQGRGRESYEQYF.

This clonotype was observed at least ten times. The rearrangement uses TRBV12-3 or TRBV12-4 and TRBJ2-5; D is uncertain. The CDR3 spans 13 residues. V was shortened by 9 bases and J by 2 bases, with 13 bases between the two germline ends. CDR3 amino acids: CASKVEGQETQYF. In nucleotides, the CDR3 is TGTGCCAGTAAAGTGGAAGGACAAGAGACCCAGTACTTC.

This clonotype was counted many times. The chain recombines TRBV5-1 with TRBJ1-2, with 8 bases that match TRBD1. With V trimmed by 4 bases and J by 5 bases, 10 bases remained unmatched. In germline, CDR1 is SGHRS, CDR2 YFSETQ. This CDR3 is built from 15 residues. The CDR3 DNA sequence: TGCGCCAGCAGCGCCGGACAGGGTTCTACGTATGGCTACACCTTC. Protein: CASSAGQGSTYGYTF.

V gene TRBV4-3 combines with J gene TRBJ2-7, with D perhaps being TRBD1 or TRBD2 (5 bases each). V shed 3 bases and J shed 2 bases, with 17 bases lying between them. This CDR3 spans 16 amino acids. Germline V gene data show CDR1 as LGHNA and CDR2 as YSLEER. This chain's CDR3 is CASSQDTGDPTYEQYF. The CDR3 nucleotides are TGCGCCAGCAGCCAGGACACCGGGGATCCGACCTACGAGCAGTACTTC.

At least ten counts were recorded for this clonotype. The chain recombines TRBV5-1 with TRBJ2-5; TRBD2 matches 7 bases. This CDR3 contains 16 residues. V shed 4 bases, J shed 6 bases, and the junction held 15 bases outside the gene matches. Germline assignment: CDR1 SGHRS and CDR2 YFSETQ. CDR3: CASSPDSDGLGKTQYF. The CDR3, as DNA: TGCGCCAGCAGCCCAGATTCGGACGGACTAGGAAAGACCCAGTACTTC.